A single sample gave rise to the 21 T cell receptor beta chains below, sequenced in a study of CD8 T cells in ankylosing spondylitis. One entry per CDR3 protein, called by TCRdb with MiXCR from the 5' RACE reads. Of about 500,000 distinct CDR3 sequences detected, about 5% appear once; the ten largest clones hold around 3.5%. These TCRs are of unknown antigen specificity. Overall study findings and caveats: A TCR beta motif made of fewer than 10 highly homologous variants seemed typical of ankylosing spondylitis blood.

The specimen sequenced was blood, either unsorted or a sorted T cell fraction (not recorded which). Receptors originate from a male donor with ankylosing spondylitis.

This clonotype was recorded at least ten times. The V and J genes are TRBV12-3 or TRBV12-4 and TRBJ2-1; 10 bases fit TRBD2. The CDR3 loop spans 15 amino acids. Trimming removed 10 bases from V and 7 bases from J; junction bases left unmatched: 13. In DNA, the CDR3 is TGTGCCACGAGATTAGCGGGAGGCTCGGGGAATGAGCAGTTCTTC. Amino acid sequence: CATRLAGGSGNEQFF.

This clonotype was observed a handful of times. The rearrangement uses TRBV20-1 and TRBJ2-1, with a tentative D call TRBD2 (5 bases). The CDR3 is 14 amino acids. Germline V gene lookup returns CDR1 DFQATT and CDR2 SNEGSKA (reference sequence). The ends were cut back, 3 bases at V and 1 base at J, with 10 bases in the middle. CDR3 loop: CSASSSSSYNEQFF. CDR3 DNA: TGCAGTGCTAGTTCTAGCTCTTCCTACAATGAGCAGTTCTTC.

This clonotype was seen at least ten times. The chain couples TRBV7-2 to TRBJ2-7, with 11 bases matching TRBD2. This CDR3 comprises 16 residues. Trimming cost V 3 bases and J 4 bases; bases outside gene matches: 8. Germline values: CDR1 SGHTA, CDR2 FQGNSA. CDR3 amino acids: CASSFTSGSEGYEQYF. DNA of the CDR3: TGTGCCAGCAGCTTCACTAGCGGGAGTGAGGGGTACGAGCAGTACTTC.

This clonotype was counted many times. The chain joins TRBV28 to TRBJ1-1; a possible D gene is TRBD1 (5 bases). Per germline, CDR1 MDHEN and CDR2 SYDVKM. This CDR3 spans 14 amino acids. Trimming shortened V by 7 bases and J by 3 bases, and 15 bases separated the two germline ends. The CDR3 nucleotides are TGTGCCAGCAATCTCGGGGGAATGGACACTGAAGCTTTCTTT. Encoded protein: CASNLGGMDTEAFF.

In this sample, this clonotype turned up many times. V is TRBV10-3 and J is TRBJ2-7; TRBD1 is a possible D gene (6 bases). The CDR3 runs 16 residues. V lost 0 bases to trimming and J lost 2 bases, with 14 bases between them. CDR1 and CDR2 from the germline V gene are ENHRY and SYGVKD. The CDR3 spells CAISESGYRATYEQYF. The DNA of the CDR3 is TGTGCCATCAGTGAGTCGGGATACAGGGCAACCTACGAGCAGTACTTC.

This sequence joins TRBV13 and TRBJ2-3; TRBD2 aligns across 11 bases. V lost 3 bases to trimming and J lost 3 bases; unmatched junction nucleotides: 23. The CDR3 has 22 residues. Per germline, CDR1 PRHDT and CDR2 FYEKMQ (reference sequence). The CDR3 DNA reads TGTGCCAGCAGCTTGATATCCCGGTTCGCTAGCGGGAGGATGGAAAGGACAGATACGCAGTATTTT. The encoded protein is CASSLISRFASGRMERTDTQYF.

This clonotype was counted at least ten times. This rearrangement joins TRBV7-2 to TRBJ1-2, with 12 bases that match TRBD1. The CDR3 sequence is 16 residues long. Germline assignment: CDR1 SGHTA and CDR2 FQGNSA. J was trimmed by 8 bases and V by 0 bases; bases with no gene match: 7. CDR3 amino acids: CASSLAPGQGAEGYTF. The DNA for the CDR3 is TGTGCCAGCAGCTTAGCCCCGGGACAGGGGGCAGAGGGCTACACCTTC.

The sample holds a few counts of this clonotype. V and J are TRBV4-2 and TRBJ2-1; TRBD2 agrees at 10 bases. Germline V gives CDR1 LGHNA, CDR2 YNFKEQ. The CDR3 spans 17 residues. Trimming at V came to 0 bases and at J to 4 bases, leaving 6 bases not matched to a gene. The CDR3 nucleotides are TGTGCCAGCAGCCAAGATGCTAGCGGGGGACCTTACAATGAGCAGTTCTTC. This codes for CASSQDASGGPYNEQFF.

In this sample, this clonotype turned up many times. The chain is built from TRBV27 and TRBJ2-7; D might be TRBD2 (6 bases). The V end was cut by 4 bases, the J end by 0 bases, with 10 bases between. This CDR3 has 14 amino acids. Germline CDR1 is MNHEY and CDR2 is SMNVEV (reference sequence). CDR3 coding DNA: TGTGCCAGCAGTTCCCGTAGCGGCTCCTACGAGCAGTACTTC. Translated, it gives CASSSRSGSYEQYF.

This clonotype has at least ten counts. This sequence joins TRBV5-1 and TRBJ1-2; D may be TRBD1 (6 bases). V lost 0 bases, J lost 7 bases, and 10 bases lay in between. This CDR3 has 13 residues. CDR1 is SGHRS, CDR2 YFSETQ, per germline. The CDR3 reads CASSLDRVGGYTF. The CDR3 nucleotides read TGCGCCAGCAGCTTGGACAGGGTTGGTGGCTACACCTTC. Supplemented by reference TRBV5-1 and TRBJ1-2, the full variable domain reads KAGVTQTPRYLIKTRGQQVTLSCSPISGHRSVSWYQQTPGQGLQFLFEYFSETQRNKGNFPGRFSGRQFSNSRSEMNVSTLELGDSALYLCASSLDRVGGYTFGSGTRLTVV.

This clonotype was detected ten times or more. The chain employs TRBV7-9 and TRBJ2-3, with D perhaps TRBD2 (6 bases). From germline, CDR1 is SEHNR and CDR2 FQNEAQ (reference sequence). The V end was cut by 8 bases, the J end by 3 bases, with 6 bases between. The CDR3 is 11 amino acids. The CDR3 here is CASGGTDTQYF. The CDR3, as DNA: TGTGCCAGCGGAGGGACAGATACGCAGTATTTT.

This clonotype was seen at least ten times. The chain is built from TRBV2 and TRBJ2-3; D gene ambiguous. V was clipped by 4 bases and J by 0 bases, with 5 bases between them. This CDR3 is 13 amino acids long. Germline values: CDR1 SNHLY, CDR2 FYNNEI. As DNA, the CDR3 is TGTGCCAGCAGTGCCCATAGCACAGATACGCAGTATTTT. This translates into CASSAHSTDTQYF.

This clonotype was picked up many times. The rearrangement joins TRBV20-1 to TRBJ1-2; D gene uncertain. The CDR3 runs to 14 residues. The V gene's germline CDR1 is DFQATT and CDR2 SNEGSKA (reference sequence). Between the trimmed V and J ends, which lost 0 bases and 4 bases, there was a span of 12 bases. The CDR3 protein is CSARELRRGYGYTF. The CDR3 DNA follows: TGCAGTGCTAGAGAGTTGAGGAGAGGCTATGGCTACACCTTC.

This clonotype appeared many times. This chain uses TRBV5-6 with TRBJ2-5, with D perhaps TRBD2 (5 bases). CDR1 is SGHDT and CDR2 is YYEEEE in the germline V gene. Trimming took off 4 bases at V and 3 bases at J, with 19 bases between the two ends. The CDR3 runs 16 residues. The CDR3 protein is CASSRKPGYYEETQYF. CDR3 coding DNA: TGTGCCAGCAGCCGTAAACCGGGATATTATGAAGAGACCCAGTACTTC.

This clonotype appeared many times. This chain links TRBV18 with TRBJ1-5; D is possibly TRBD1 (6 bases). The germline gives CDR1 KGHSH, CDR2 LQKENI. The CDR3 consists of 16 residues. V shed 0 bases and J shed 5 bases, with 14 bases lying between them. The DNA for the CDR3 is TGTGCCAGCTCACCACCGGGGGGGCGAATGGATCAGCCCCAGCATTTT. Residues: CASSPPGGRMDQPQHF.

This clonotype has only a few counts. The rearrangement links TRBV6-2 or TRBV6-3 to TRBJ2-2, with 10 bases lining up with TRBD1. This CDR3 region has 20 residues. V was pared by 2 bases and J by 0 bases, with 12 bases of the junction left unmatched. Germline V gives CDR1 MNHEY, CDR2 SVGEGT. CDR3 DNA sequence: TGTGCCAGCAGTTACCCCCGAGACAGGGGGCTTGTAACGAACACCGGGGAGCTGTTTTTT. Residues: CASSYPRDRGLVTNTGELFF.

For this clonotype: A single base separates this from a much larger clone, so it may be a read error. This chain connects TRBV7-2 to TRBJ2-3, with 8 bases aligning to TRBD2. The CDR3 contains 15 residues. Per the germline V gene, CDR1 is SGHTA and CDR2 is FQGNSA. Written as DNA, the CDR3 is TGTGCCAGCAACTTAGGACTAGCAAGCTTTTATACGCAGTATTTT. It codes for CASNLGLASFYTQYF. Full variable domain (remainder filled in from reference TRBV7-2 and TRBJ2-3): GAGVSQSPSNKVTEKGKDVELRCDPISGHTALYWYRQSLGQGLEFLIYFQGNSAPDKSGLPSDRFSAERTGGSVSTLTIQRTQQEDSAVYLCASNLGLASFYTQYFGPGTRLTVL.

This clonotype has at least ten counts. V usage is TRBV5-6 and J usage is TRBJ1-5; tentative D call: TRBD1 (6 bases). Between the trimmed V and J ends, which lost 1 base and 7 bases, there was a span of 9 bases. The CDR3 runs 13 residues. CDR1 SGHDT and CDR2 YYEEEE come from the germline V gene. The CDR3 coding sequence is TGTGCCAGCAGCTTGAAGGGGGAACAGCCCCAGCATTTT. The encoded protein is CASSLKGEQPQHF.

This clonotype showed up many times. The gene calls are TRBV9 and TRBJ1-1; the D is unclear. Germline CDR1 and CDR2: SGDLS and YYNGEE. V lost 6 bases and J lost 4, with 13 bases in between. The length of the CDR3 is 13 residues. In DNA form, the CDR3 reads TGTGCCAGCACCCCGAACCTAGGCACTGAAGCTTTCTTT. Amino acid sequence: CASTPNLGTEAFF.

This clonotype was picked up many times. The V call is TRBV29-1, the J call TRBJ1-1, with D hard to call. The V end was cut by 2 bases, the J end by 4 bases, with 11 bases between. The CDR3 covers 13 residues. Per germline, CDR1 SQVTM and CDR2 ANQGSEA. The CDR3 nucleotides read TGCAGCGTTGAACGGACTCCGGCCACTGAAGCTTTCTTT. Translation gives CSVERTPATEAFF.

There are a few counts of this clonotype. The V gene is TRBV6-1, the J gene TRBJ2-5, with D uncertain. Trimming left V 2 bases short and J 5 bases short, with 18 bases between. Germline CDR1 reads MNHNS; CDR2 reads SASEGT. The CDR3 spans 16 residues. CDR3 residues: CASSEKRSPIGETQYF. The CDR3 nucleotides are TGTGCCAGCAGTGAAAAAAGGAGCCCCATTGGGGAGACCCAGTACTTC.